This TCR beta chain was identified during a study of cytotoxic CD8 clonotypes in ibrutinib-treated CLL. Background on the study: The group held 11 relapsed/refractory and about 15 treatment-naive patients, with around 18 IGHV unmutated. Overall study results and limits: Among the clonotypes, public ones were uncommon and contracted or held stable on treatment. Increased clonality at ibrutinib response gave way to a return toward baseline at progression.

TCRdb's copy holds only in-frame clones and misses some; the assay was immunoSEQ multiplex PCR. The sample has approximately 100,000 clones; around 73% are singletons. PBMCs were cryopreserved, and around 1.9 micrograms of genomic DNA from them went into TCR beta libraries. As for this clone: Its antigen is not known.

This receptor was taken from a human donor with chronic lymphocytic leukemia. The sequencing used PBMCs, collected after 12 months of ibrutinib treatment.

CDR3 loop: CATSLSGSPGQETQYF. DNA for the CDR3: TGTGCCACCAGCCTCTCGGGGTCTCCCGGCCAAGAGACCCAGTACTTC. This rearrangement joins TRBV15 to TRBJ2-5; the D gene is possibly TRBD2 (5 bases). The V end lost 5 bases, the J end lost 1 base, and 17 bases lay between the germline ends. This CDR3 region has 16 residues. Germline V lookup: CDR1 LNHNV, CDR2 YYDKDF (reference sequence).